Included here is one TCR beta chain sequence, with context. The table lists this clonotype with a few counts. The antigen it recognizes is unknown. Per-base qualities were not stored, and no clone one base away is much larger. The instrument was an Illumina HiSeq 1500. Using fastp trimming at Q25 and MiXCR clonotype assembly, TCRdb reanalyzed the public sequencing data and kept in-frame beta chains. Each record represents a unique CDR3 protein, reported with the most common genes and DNA among its rows. The sample records about 250,000 distinct CDR3 sequences, more than 9% of which are singletons. Of the sample, 1.5% to 2% is held by the ten largest clones. This record belongs to a study of T cell repertoires in cytomegalovirus infection (dated by TCRdb to about 2019). For the wider study: Donor HLA type was relevant to the analysis, because carriage of CMV infection together with the matching HLA type was indicated by public TCR beta signatures.

Reading the germline V gene (reference sequence) gives CDR1 SGHKS and CDR2 YYEKEE. The CDR3, cysteine through phenylalanine, is 14 amino acids long. Here the CDR3 DNA is all that survives: 42 bases in frame from base 1. V is pared back by 0 bases and J by 7 bases, with 11 bases lying between the germline termini. Results and caveats for the whole study, not just this receptor: The ex vivo response was dominated by HLA-C-restricted CMV-specific TCR beta clonotypes, which also provided the single most frequent clonotype in two of eight donors. In both this cohort and an independent roughly 350-donor cohort, the cumulative frequency of public TCR beta family members distinguished carriers of CMV infection plus the relevant HLA type.

The sample was PBMCs. Recombination linked TRBV5-5 to TRBJ1-5, with TRBD1 perhaps the D gene, on 5 matching bases. The source is a human donor in good health (CMV status not recorded). Some clones in this sample may be carry-over from other donors' samples. The bases are TGTGCCAGCAGCTTGGAGCAGGGTAGCCAGCCCCAGCATTTT. It translates to CASSLEQGSQPQHF.